Sequencing of this T cell receptor beta chain was carried out in a study of blood T cell repertoires in COVID-19. As for the study in general: The United States, Italy and Spain provided the acute and convalescent COVID-19 samples. T cells, B-cell-depleted T cells, or PBMCs supplied cDNA or gDNA.

This CDR3 region has 14 residues. The J segment lost 7 bases and the V segment lost 6 bases, leaving 6 bases of the junction unmatched. Germline lookup yields CDR1 MNHEY and CDR2 SVGAGI. Source study methods: How many nucleated cells were present was estimated from reference gene primer amplification. Sequencing used immunoSEQ multiplex PCR; TCRdb keeps in-frame clones, though not all of them. V and J calls and clone size come straight from that table; D and trimming were deduced from the DNA. The profile shows about 56,000 clones, about 89% of them singletons. The source material was peripheral blood. J is TRBJ1-6 and V is TRBV6-5, with 7 bases aligning to TRBD1. The clonotype was recovered from a human donor in a cohort sampled during active COVID-19. The DNA of the CDR3 is TGTGCCAGCAGGGACGGACAGGACAATTCACCCCTCCACTTT. Its protein is CASRDGQDNSPLHF.